The clone carrying this TCR beta chain was recorded a few times. This entry is derived from a study of T-cell memory formation after mild COVID-19. TCRdb redid the calling of the 5' RACE reads with MiXCR, one entry per CDR3 protein. The table has 190,000 or so distinct CDR3 sequences, 20% to 25% seen once. CDR1 and CDR2 (germline): SQVTM, ANQGSEA. V gave up 6 bases and J gave up 4 bases, with 9 bases separating them. The CDR3 length is 11 residues. V is TRBV29-1 and J is TRBJ1-1; D gene ambiguous. This sequence was found in an adult woman who had mild COVID-19 (a few samples of this study predate the infection). Cell type and time point are not known. Sequencing was carried out using PBMCs or a T cell subset sorted from them (not recorded which). CDR3 in amino acids: CSVIHGTEAFF. In nucleotides, the CDR3 is TGCAGCGTGATACATGGCACTGAAGCTTTCTTT.